This T cell receptor (beta chain) was sequenced for a study of somatic mutations in cytotoxic T cells in rheumatoid arthritis (dated by TCRdb to about 2017). General notes on the study: Sorted V beta1+ cells also underwent TCRB sequencing, and some V beta antibody-stained T-cell populations were flow-sorted at nearly 100% purity on a FACSAria II or Sony SH800. TCRB deep sequencing was performed for roughly 66 rheumatoid arthritis patients and around 20 healthy controls. The study asked whether expanded CD8+ T-cell clones in newly diagnosed, untreated rheumatoid arthritis carry somatic mutations, and used TCRB deep sequencing to characterize clonality. The median ages of the patient and control groups were essentially identical. The study at large found these results: Healthy controls showed no age-related increase in CD8+ clonality, whereas patients did (Spearman r of about 0.53). In about an eighth of the roughly 65 patients, more than 20% of CD8+ cells belonged to the largest CD8+ clone, while several identical CD8+ TCRB sequences were shared between blood and synovial fluid. It was unknown which antigens the expanded CD8+ clones targeted, and their absence from virus-specific databases did not exclude viral specificity. CD8+ T-cell clonality in rheumatoid arthritis patients was not significantly different from that in age-matched healthy controls.

A few counts support this clone. This clone's antigen is unknown. Base qualities were left out, and no much larger clone turns up one base away. The immunoSEQ assay was applied to genomic DNA for TCRB CDR3 sequencing. The paper's processing steps were these. The analyses included only productive TCRB rearrangements. Defining a clone by its unique TCRB CDR3 sequence, the study calculated clonality as a productive clonality index derived from Shannon entropy. To calculate repertoire overlap between two samples, the template counts of each clone were considered relative to each sample's total templates. A correlation with a Spearman r of roughly 0.6 was found between V-gene usage by flow cytometry and V-gene usage by TCRB sequencing. The source is immuneACCESS, and TCRdb retained only in-frame sequences with V and J called. Part of the clones is not carried over; for the studies checked, unresolved V genes explain less than half of this, and the remainder is unexplained. V, J and clone size are taken as reported in that table, and D and trimming were inferred from the DNA itself. For this sample the table gives some 20,000 clones, of which about 73% were detected only once. The ten biggest clones cover around a fifth of the sample.

Healthy controls were about 19 blood donors whose buffy coats were used, with a median age of about 55 years (range about 21-75) and approximately 50% female. Flow cytometry confirmed the purity of CD4+ and CD8+ cells that had been isolated by positive magnetic bead selection on an AutoMACS. Peripheral blood mononuclear cells were isolated by Ficoll-Paque PLUS density gradient separation. DNA was extracted from CD4-enriched, CD8-enriched or PBMC samples with Nucleospin Tissue or Tissue XS kits and quantified with a Qubit 2.0 fluorometer. Sequences were obtained from CD8+ T cells sorted from blood. The TCR sequence derives from a woman aged 60-75 years in good health.

The nucleotides are TGCGCCAGCAGCCAAGATCCCGGGACAGGGGCCTACGAGCAGTACTTC. It codes for CASSQDPGTGAYEQYF. The chain links TRBV4-1 with TRBJ2-7, with TRBD1 matching 10 junction bases. Compared with germline, V lacks 0 bases and J lacks 2 bases; bases without a gene match: 4. The CDR3 measures 16 amino acids from cysteine to phenylalanine. Left in the record is the CDR3 DNA by itself, 48 bases read in frame from the first base. The germline V gene supplies CDR1 MGHRA and CDR2 YSYEKL.